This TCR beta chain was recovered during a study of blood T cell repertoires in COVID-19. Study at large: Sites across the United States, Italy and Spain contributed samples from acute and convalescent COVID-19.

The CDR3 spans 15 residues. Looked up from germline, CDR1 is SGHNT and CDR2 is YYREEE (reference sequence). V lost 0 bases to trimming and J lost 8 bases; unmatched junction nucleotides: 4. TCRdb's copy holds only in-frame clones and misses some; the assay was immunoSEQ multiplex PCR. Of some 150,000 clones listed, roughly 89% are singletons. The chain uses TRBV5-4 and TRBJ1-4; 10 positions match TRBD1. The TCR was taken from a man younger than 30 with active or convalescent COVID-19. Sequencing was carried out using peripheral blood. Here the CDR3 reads CASSLGGTGVEKLFF. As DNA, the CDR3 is TGTGCCAGCAGCTTGGGCGGGACAGGGGTGGAAAAACTGTTTTTT.